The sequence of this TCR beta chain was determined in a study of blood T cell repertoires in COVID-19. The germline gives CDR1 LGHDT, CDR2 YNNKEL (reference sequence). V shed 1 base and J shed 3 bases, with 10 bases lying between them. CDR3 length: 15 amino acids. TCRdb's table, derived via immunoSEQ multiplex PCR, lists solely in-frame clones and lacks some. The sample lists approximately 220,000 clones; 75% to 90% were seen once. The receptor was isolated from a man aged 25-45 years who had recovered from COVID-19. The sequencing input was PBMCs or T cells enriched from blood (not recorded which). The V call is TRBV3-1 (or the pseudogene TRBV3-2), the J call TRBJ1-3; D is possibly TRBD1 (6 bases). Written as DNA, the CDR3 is TGTGCCAGCAGCCAAGGTTTCAGGGGTGGAAACACCATATATTTT. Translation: CASSQGFRGGNTIYF.